This T cell receptor beta chain was identified in a study of cytomegalovirus exposure and HLA in healthy donors. V was clipped by 1 base and J by 9 bases; unmatched bases: 7. This CDR3 has 15 residues. The germline V gene has CDR1 LNHDA and CDR2 SQIVND (reference sequence). As concerns this clone: Its antigen is unidentified.

Regarding the study as a whole: Later, an analysis showed that TCR beta chains associated with HLA were more clonally expanded than others that were equally common. TCR beta chain V- and J-gene trimming was linked, in a later analysis, to a missense variant in DCLRE1C.

Primers for the PCR totalled 60 Vbeta and 13 Jbeta. The method was immunoSEQ multiplex PCR; TCRdb's version includes in-frame clones alone and lacks a portion of them. Listed are around 78,000 clones; 3% to 4% falls within the top ten. V gene TRBV19 combines with J gene TRBJ2-1, with 9 positions matching TRBD2. The TCR sequence derives from a man between 18 and 35 years old in good health and CMV-seropositive. The specimen sequenced was PBMCs. Here the CDR3 DNA reads TGTGCCAGTAGTATAGTTCTAGCGGGAATCCTTGAGCAGTTCTTC. Translation gives CASSIVLAGILEQFF. The full variable domain, rest sourced from reference TRBV19 and TRBJ2-1, is DGGITQSPKYLFRKEGQNVTLSCEQNLNHDAMYWYRQDPGQGLRLIYYSQIVNDFQKGDIAEGYSVSREKKESFPLTVTSAQKNPTAFYLCASSIVLAGILEQFFGPGTRLTVL.